This T cell receptor (beta chain) came from a study of OX40 agonist ivuxolimab in advanced cancers. CDR1 is MNHEY and CDR2 is SVGAGI in the germline V gene. This CDR3 has 13 residues. V was pared by 6 bases and J by 6 bases, with 4 bases of the junction left unmatched. Here immunoSEQ multiplex PCR was the method, and the copy in TCRdb shows in-frame clones only, minus some. The sample holds fewer than 95,000 clones; more than 85% are singletons and the top ten take 3.4%. The V gene is TRBV6-5, the J gene TRBJ2-2; 7 positions agree with TRBD2. Sequences were derived from CD4+ or CD8+ T cells sorted from blood, sampled in a trial of the OX40 agonist ivuxolimab. This clonotype was obtained from an adult with an advanced solid tumor such as melanoma, head and neck, liver or kidney cancer. CDR3 bases: TGTGCCAGCAGCACCACTAGCGCCGGGGAGCTGTTTTTT. It is translated as CASSTTSAGELFF.